One and the same sample provided the 15 T cell receptor beta chains below, sequenced in a study of a mutant IDH1 vaccine in newly diagnosed glioma. Their antigen targets remain unknown. Sample time point: week 11, during vaccination. Every vaccination contained 300 ug of the mutant IDH1 20-mer peptide and was paired with topical imiquimod. Data came from immunoSEQ multiplex PCR; TCRdb stores just in-frame clones and leaves some out. The top ten hold approximately 8.3% of the sample, which has around 25,000 clones, approximately 80% seen once. The sample in question was PBMCs, obtained from a glioma patient whose treatment included an IDH1 peptide vaccine. The receptors shown here come from a woman aged 18-29 years with glioma.

The CDR3 nucleotides read TGTGCCAGCAGCCAAGATCAGGGGACAGGTATTGAAAAACTGTTTTTT. This encodes CASSQDQGTGIEKLFF. This chain uses TRBV4-2 with TRBJ1-4; TRBD1 matches 8 bases. The CDR3 runs to 16 residues. Germline loops: CDR1 LGHNA, CDR2 YNFKEQ. Losses at the gene ends were 0 bases for V and 7 bases for J; bases not matched to a gene: 7.

This chain connects TRBV2 to TRBJ2-7; tentative D call: TRBD2 (5 bases). V lost 5 bases to trimming and J lost 1 base, with 12 bases between them. The V gene's germline CDR1 is SNHLY and CDR2 FYNNEI. The CDR3 has 14 residues. CDR3 in amino acids: CASSPRTGSYEQYF. In DNA form, the CDR3 reads TGTGCCAGCAGTCCAAGGACGGGATCCTACGAGCAGTACTTC.

This sequence joins TRBV6-5 and TRBJ1-1; maybe TRBD1 (5 bases). V was trimmed by 4 bases and J by 4 bases, leaving 16 bases between them. This CDR3 has 15 amino acids. CDR1 is MNHEY and CDR2 is SVGAGI in the germline V gene. The CDR3 DNA reads as TGTGCCAGCAGTTCGGTTTGGGGGTCGGGCACTGAAGCTTTCTTT. Translated: CASSSVWGSGTEAFF.

This chain links TRBV4-2 with TRBJ2-7; 8 bases align to TRBD1. This CDR3 is 15 amino acids long. Germline V CDR1 and CDR2: LGHNA, YNFKEQ. V trimming: 2 bases; J trimming: 5 bases; junction bases outside the gene matches: 8. CDR3 sequence: CASSQLTGESDEQYF. In DNA form, the CDR3 reads TGTGCCAGCAGCCAACTGACAGGGGAGTCGGACGAGCAGTACTTC.

V gene TRBV5-8 combines with J gene TRBJ1-5, with 8 nucleotides matching TRBD1. Germline CDR1 is SGHTS and CDR2 is YDEGEE. The V and J ends lost 0 bases and 6 bases, in that order; junction bases with no gene match: 5. The CDR3 consists of 15 residues. The CDR3 region is CASSLEAGGGQPQHF. CDR3 DNA: TGTGCCAGCAGCTTGGAGGCAGGGGGCGGTCAGCCCCAGCATTTT.

V gene TRBV9 combines with J gene TRBJ1-4, with a tentative D call TRBD1 (5 bases). The CDR3 loop spans 16 amino acids. V lost 2 bases and J 4 bases, leaving 15 bases between the germline ends. Germline values: CDR1 SGDLS, CDR2 YYNGEE. CDR3 residues: CASSVGTTGLNEKLFF. CDR3 sequence (DNA): TGTGCCAGCAGCGTCGGGACTACGGGGCTTAATGAAAAACTGTTTTTT.

The chain couples TRBV28 to TRBJ2-1; 13 bases align to TRBD2. Germline-derived CDR1 and CDR2 are MDHEN and SYDVKM. This CDR3 is 19 amino acids long. Germline trimming cut 5 bases from V and 2 bases from J; bases unmatched to any gene: 12. Here the CDR3 reads CASSQLTSGRLSAYNEQFF. In DNA form, the CDR3 reads TGTGCCAGCAGTCAGTTGACTAGCGGGAGGTTATCTGCCTACAATGAGCAGTTCTTC.

The chain has TRBV6-6 and TRBJ1-4; the D is unclear. The length of the CDR3 is 13 residues. Germline V gene sequence: CDR1 MNHNY, CDR2 SVGAGI (reference sequence). V lost 4 bases, J lost 8 bases, and 11 bases lay in between. The DNA for the CDR3 is TGTGCCAGCAGTTTGCAGGATCGGGAAAAACTGTTTTTT. Its translation: CASSLQDREKLFF.

The rearrangement joins TRBV5-1 to TRBJ1-3, with D possibly matching TRBD1 (6 bases). CDR1 is SGHRS, CDR2 YFSETQ, per germline. Trimming removed 0 bases at V and 2 bases at J, with 12 bases between. This CDR3 is built from 16 residues. The CDR3 nucleotides are TGCGCCAGCAGCTTGGCTCCCGGGACACCTGGAAACACCATATATTTT. Its protein is CASSLAPGTPGNTIYF.

The gene calls are TRBV6-6 and TRBJ1-2; D possibly corresponds to TRBD1 (5 bases). Germline V CDR1 and CDR2: MNHNY, SVGAGI (reference sequence). CDR3 length: 12 amino acids. The V gene lost 0 bases and the J gene lost 12 bases, with 11 bases spanning the gap. The CDR3 sequence: CASSYSGQGHTF. CDR3 sequence (DNA): TGTGCCAGCAGTTACTCAGGCCAGGGTCACACCTTC.

The rearrangement links TRBV7-6 to TRBJ2-5; a possible D gene is TRBD2 (5 bases). CDR3 length: 18 residues. V lost 4 bases, J lost 3 bases, and 24 bases lay in between. Germline V gives CDR1 SGHVS, CDR2 FNYEAQ. The CDR3 loop reads CASSSGIGLLSREETQYF. CDR3 in DNA: TGTGCCAGCAGCTCCGGGATTGGTCTCTTGTCGCGAGAAGAGACCCAGTACTTC. Complete variable domain (other parts from reference TRBV7-6 and TRBJ2-5): GAGVSQSPRYKVTKRGQDVALRCDPISGHVSLYWYRQALGQGPEFLTYFNYEAQQDKSGLPNDRFSAERPEGSISTLTIQRTEQRDSAMYRCASSSGIGLLSREETQYFGPGTRLLVL.

This clone appeared a few times. The chain recombines TRBV2 with TRBJ1-4; no definite D call. In germline, CDR1 is SNHLY, CDR2 FYNNEI. The CDR3 is 13 amino acids. Trimming pared 8 bases from V and 3 bases from J, leaving 10 bases between. The CDR3 region is CASRHISNEKLFF. DNA for the CDR3: TGTGCCAGCCGGCACATATCTAATGAAAAACTGTTTTTT.

The chain is built from TRBV5-8 and TRBJ1-5; no definite D call. Trimming stripped 4 bases from V and 7 bases from J, with 9 bases between. Germline V gives CDR1 SGHTS, CDR2 YDEGEE. CDR3 length equals 12 residues. The CDR3 DNA reads TGTGCCAGCAGCATGGCGGGACAGCCCCAGCATTTT. Residues: CASSMAGQPQHF.

The CDR3 region has the DNA TGTGCCAGCACCGACGCCCGGCAGGGATTCTATGGCTACACCTTC. Its protein product is CASTDARQGFYGYTF. The J gene is TRBJ1-2, the V gene TRBV9, with D possibly being TRBD1 (5 bases). The V end lost 6 bases, the J end lost 4 bases, and 19 bases lay between the germline ends. Germline CDR1 SGDLS, CDR2 YYNGEE. The CDR3 runs to 15 residues.

CDR3 in amino acids: CASSGATGGGQPQHF. CDR3 coding DNA: TGTGCCAGCAGTGGGGCGACAGGGGGCGGTCAGCCCCAGCATTTT. The chain links TRBV6-1 to TRBJ1-5; 10 bases map to TRBD1. The CDR3 loop spans 15 amino acids. After removal of 4 bases from V and 6 bases from J, the junction contained 6 bases not matched to a gene. Germline V CDR1 and CDR2: MNHNS, SASEGT.